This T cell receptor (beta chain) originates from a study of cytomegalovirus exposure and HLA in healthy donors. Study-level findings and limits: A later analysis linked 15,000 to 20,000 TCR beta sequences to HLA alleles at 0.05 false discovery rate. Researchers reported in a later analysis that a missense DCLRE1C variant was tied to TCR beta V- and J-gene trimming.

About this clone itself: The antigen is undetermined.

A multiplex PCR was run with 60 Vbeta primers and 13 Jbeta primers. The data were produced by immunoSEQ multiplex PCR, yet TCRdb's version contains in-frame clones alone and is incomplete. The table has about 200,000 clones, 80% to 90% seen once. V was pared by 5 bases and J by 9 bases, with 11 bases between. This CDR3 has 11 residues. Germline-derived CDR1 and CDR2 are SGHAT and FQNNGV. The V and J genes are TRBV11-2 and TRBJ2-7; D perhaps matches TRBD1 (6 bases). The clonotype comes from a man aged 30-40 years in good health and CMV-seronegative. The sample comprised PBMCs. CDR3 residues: CASSQMTGQYF. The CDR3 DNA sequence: TGTGCCAGCAGCCAAATGACAGGGCAGTACTTC.